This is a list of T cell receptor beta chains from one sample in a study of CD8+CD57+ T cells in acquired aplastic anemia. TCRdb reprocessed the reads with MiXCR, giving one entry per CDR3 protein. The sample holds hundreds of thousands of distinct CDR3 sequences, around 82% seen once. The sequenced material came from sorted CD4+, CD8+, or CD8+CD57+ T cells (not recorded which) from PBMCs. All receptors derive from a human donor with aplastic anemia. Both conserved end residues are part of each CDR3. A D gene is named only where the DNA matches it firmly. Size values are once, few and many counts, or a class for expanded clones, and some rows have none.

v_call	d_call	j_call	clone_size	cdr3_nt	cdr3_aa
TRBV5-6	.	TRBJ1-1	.	TGTGCCAGCAGATGGGGTCAGGCAGGGAACACTGAAGCTTTCTTT	CASRWGQAGNTEAFF
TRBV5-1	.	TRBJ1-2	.	TGCGCCAGCAGCGCACCTACCAGCTGGGTGGACTATGGCTACACCTTC	CASSAPTSWVDYGYTF
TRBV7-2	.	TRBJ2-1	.	TGTGCCAGCAGCGATGGCCCGGAGACCTACAATGGGCAGTTCTTC	CASSDGPETYNGQFF
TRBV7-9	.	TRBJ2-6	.	TGTGCCAGCAGCTTAGCGGGTGGGGACCGGGCCATTGTCCTGACTTTC	CASSLAGGDRAIVLTF
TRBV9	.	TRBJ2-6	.	TGTGCCAGCAGTGAGAGTTACGGGGCCAACGTCCTGACTTTC	CASSESYGANVLTF
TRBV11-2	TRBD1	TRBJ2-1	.	TGTGCCAGCAGCAAGGCCGCGGGACAGGGGGCGCCTGAGCAGTTCTTC	CASSKAAGQGAPEQFF
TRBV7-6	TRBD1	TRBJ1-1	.	TGTGCCAGCAGCTCCGCTACAGGGGGGGAAGCTTTCTCTTTCTTT	CASSSATGGEAFSFF
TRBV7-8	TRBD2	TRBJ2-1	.	TGTGCCAGTAGTATAGCTAGCGGTCCCGACAATGAGCATTTCTTC	CASSIASGPDNEHFF
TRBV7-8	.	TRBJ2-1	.	TGTGCCAGCAGCTTTGGGGGGATTCCCGATAAGCTCTTT	CASSFGGIPDKLF
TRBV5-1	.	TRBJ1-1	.	TGCGCCAGCAGCTTGGTCCGAGAACACGGTTACACTGAAGCTTTCTTT	CASSLVREHGYTEAFF
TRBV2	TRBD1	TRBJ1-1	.	TGTGCCAGCAGGGAAGGGGGCACTGCTACGCTGAACTTTGAAGCTGGCTTT	CASREGGTATLNFEAGF
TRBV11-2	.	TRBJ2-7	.	TGTGCCAGCAGTGAAATGAGGGTCTCGGTCACCTACGAGCAGTACTTC	CASSEMRVSVTYEQYF
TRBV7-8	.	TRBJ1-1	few	TGTGCCAGCAGCTTAAAACGATTCGCTGAAGCTTTCTTT	CASSLKRFAEAFF
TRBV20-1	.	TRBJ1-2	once	TGCAGTGCTACACAAGGTGGGGGATCTGGTTATGGCTACACCTTC	CSATQGGGSGYGYTF
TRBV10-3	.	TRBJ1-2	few	TGTGCCATCACTAACCAGGGCGGGCAGGTGACTTATGGCTACACCTTC	CAITNQGGQVTYGYTF
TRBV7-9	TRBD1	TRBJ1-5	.	TGTGCCAGCAGCTTAGGGACAGGGGATCAGCCCCAGCATTTT	CASSLGTGDQPQHF
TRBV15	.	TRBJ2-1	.	TGTGCCACCAGCAGGGGGGGCAGCCAAGAGACCTACTTC	CATSRGGSQETYF
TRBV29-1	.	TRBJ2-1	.	TGCAGCCTGTGGGCAGGGGCCACCTACGAGCAGTTCTTC	CSLWAGATYEQFF
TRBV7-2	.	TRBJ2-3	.	TGTGCCAGCAGCTTAGCCGGAAGGGGAGGTGCAGATACGCAGTATTTT	CASSLAGRGGADTQYF
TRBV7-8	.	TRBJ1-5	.	TGTGCCAGCACCCTAGGGAGCGTCCCCACTGGGGCCAACCATTTT	CASTLGSVPTGANHF
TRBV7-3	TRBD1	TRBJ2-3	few	TGTGCCAGCACCCCGGACAGGGTGAAACTTCCCACAGATACGCAGTATTTT	CASTPDRVKLPTDTQYF
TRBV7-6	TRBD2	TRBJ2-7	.	TGTGCCAGCAGCCTAGTGAGGGGTAGCGGGGGGGACGAGCAGTACTTC	CASSLVRGSGGDEQYF
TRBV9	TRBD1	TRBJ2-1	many	TGTGCCAGCAGCGTAGGAGTCGGGACAGGGGCCTACAATGAGCAGTTCTTC	CASSVGVGTGAYNEQFF
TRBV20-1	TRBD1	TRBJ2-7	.	TGCAGTGCACCGGGACAGGGGGTCTACGAGCAGTACTTC	CSAPGQGVYEQYF
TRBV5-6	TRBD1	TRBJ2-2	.	TGTGCCAGCAGCTTGGGCAGGGGGCTTAGCGGGGAGCTGTTTTTT	CASSLGRGLSGELFF
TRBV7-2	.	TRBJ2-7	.	TGTGCCAGCAGCTCAACGACAACAGGGAATGAGCAGTACTTC	CASSSTTTGNEQYF
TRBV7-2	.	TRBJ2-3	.	TGTGCCAGCAGCTTAGCGGGCGGAGCTAATAAGTATTTT	CASSLAGGANKYF
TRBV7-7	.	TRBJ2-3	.	TGTGCTAGCAGCGTAGGTAGAGGGCGGAATACTCAGTATTTT	CASSVGRGRNTQYF
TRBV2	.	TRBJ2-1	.	TGTGCCAGCAGCCTTCCGGATGGCGACACCATCGGTTCGCAGTTCTTC	CASSLPDGDTIGSQFF
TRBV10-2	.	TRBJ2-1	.	TGCGCCAGCATGGACGGCCAAGTGGACTACAATGAGCAGTTCTTC	CASMDGQVDYNEQFF